The sequence of this T cell receptor beta chain was determined in a study of T cell responses to AZD1222 COVID-19 vaccine. Study-level information: Pooling of second doses given at about 4 or about 12 weeks was done.

V was shortened by 4 bases and J by 5 bases, with 6 bases between the two germline ends. Germline V CDR1 and CDR2: SGHTA, FQGNSA. The CDR3 contains 11 residues. Study results and caveats: The breadth and depth of Spike-specific TCRs increased once two AZD1222 doses had been given. Donors skewed white British and female; clonal diversity was possibly underestimated. The study reported that nearly half of spike-specific TCRs target unmutated variant regions.

TCRdb's copy holds only in-frame clones and misses some; the assay was immunoSEQ multiplex PCR. The sample has approximately 100,000 clones, under 95% seen once. This clone was counted between two and nine times. Its antigen is still unknown. The source material was peripheral blood, sampled on day 0 of AZD1222 vaccination. The genes are TRBV7-2 and TRBJ2-7; the D is unclear. The sequence derives from an adult in good health. The chain's CDR3 is CASSYTDEQYF. CDR3 in DNA: TGTGCCAGCAGCTACACCGACGAGCAGTACTTC.